The rows below give T cell receptor beta chains drawn from one sample of a study of Ad26.COV2.S vaccination and SARS-CoV-2 variants. Measured with immunoSEQ multiplex PCR; TCRdb has only the in-frame clones, and not every one. The top ten clones hold 5% of a sample with about 350,000 clones, approximately 90% of them seen once. This specimen consisted of peripheral blood, obtained in a trial of Ad26.COV2.S vaccine versus placebo. Receptors were obtained from a person between 18 and 65 years old who received the Ad26.COV2.S COVID-19 vaccine or a placebo. Each CDR3 is given with its conserved first and last residue. The order of the fields is CDR3 DNA, CDR3 protein, J gene, D gene, V gene, clone size. D genes are given only for firm matches. Size tells how often a clone was seen (once, few, many) or the class of an expanded clone, and some rows leave it out.

TGTGCCAGCAGTTTGCCTGCGGTGGACCCCCGCTATGGCTACACCTTC	CASSLPAVDPRYGYTF	TRBJ1-2	-	TRBV28	-
TGTGCCACCTGGAATCCGGGGGACAGGGGCGTCTATGGCTACACCTTC	CATWNPGDRGVYGYTF	TRBJ1-2	TRBD1	TRBV18	-
TGTGCCAGCAGCAACATCCGGGACAGGGAACCCTACGAGCAGTACTTC	CASSNIRDREPYEQYF	TRBJ2-7	-	TRBV21-1	once
TGTGCCAGCGGGACTAGCCTCTACGAGCAGTACTTC	CASGTSLYEQYF	TRBJ2-7	TRBD2	TRBV6-6	-
TGTGCCATCAGAAGGGACAGGGATACTGAAGCTTTCTTT	CAIRRDRDTEAFF	TRBJ1-1	TRBD1	TRBV10-3	-
TGTGCCAGCAGTACCGGGACAAGGAAATCCGAGCAGTACTTC	CASSTGTRKSEQYF	TRBJ2-7	-	TRBV6-5	-
TGTGCCAGTAGTGGGGGAGGACTAGCGGGAGGACGTGGCGAGCAGTACTTC	CASSGGGLAGGRGEQYF	TRBJ2-7	TRBD2	TRBV19	-
TGTGCCAGTAGTCCATTCTATATCGACAGCTCCTACGAGCAGTACTTC	CASSPFYIDSSYEQYF	TRBJ2-7	-	TRBV19	-
TGTGCCAGCAGCCCCCTGGCCAGGGACTTCCCTGAAGCTTTCTTT	CASSPLARDFPEAFF	TRBJ1-1	-	TRBV5-6	-
TGTGCCAGCACCCCGGGCGGTAGCACTGAAGCTTTCTTT	CASTPGGSTEAFF	TRBJ1-1	-	TRBV28	-
TGTGCCAGCAGTTGGACAGGGTCGGCCGGGGAGCTGTTTTTT	CASSWTGSAGELFF	TRBJ2-2	TRBD1	TRBV6-5	-
TGCGCCAGCAGCTCCGACACCGATGAGCAGTTCTTC	CASSSDTDEQFF	TRBJ2-1	-	TRBV5-1	-
TGTGCCAGCAGCTTAGGGGACTCCCTGGGGGCCACAGATACGCAGTATTTT	CASSLGDSLGATDTQYF	TRBJ2-3	-	TRBV7-9	-
TGTGCCAGCTCACCACCCGGCAGGGCCAGCAATCAGCCCCAGCATTTT	CASSPPGRASNQPQHF	TRBJ1-5	-	TRBV18	-
TGTGCCAGCACCTCGGGACAGGGGGCGCAGGGCTACACCTTC	CASTSGQGAQGYTF	TRBJ1-2	TRBD1	TRBV6-5	-
TGCGCCAGCAGTGTCTCTAACTCCTACGAGCAGTACTTC	CASSVSNSYEQYF	TRBJ2-7	-	TRBV10-1	-
TGTGCCAGTAGTACCGACGGGCCCCAGCATTTT	CASSTDGPQHF	TRBJ1-5	-	TRBV19	-
TGTGCCAGTGGTCAGGACCCCTATGGCTACACCTTC	CASGQDPYGYTF	TRBJ1-2	-	TRBV2	-